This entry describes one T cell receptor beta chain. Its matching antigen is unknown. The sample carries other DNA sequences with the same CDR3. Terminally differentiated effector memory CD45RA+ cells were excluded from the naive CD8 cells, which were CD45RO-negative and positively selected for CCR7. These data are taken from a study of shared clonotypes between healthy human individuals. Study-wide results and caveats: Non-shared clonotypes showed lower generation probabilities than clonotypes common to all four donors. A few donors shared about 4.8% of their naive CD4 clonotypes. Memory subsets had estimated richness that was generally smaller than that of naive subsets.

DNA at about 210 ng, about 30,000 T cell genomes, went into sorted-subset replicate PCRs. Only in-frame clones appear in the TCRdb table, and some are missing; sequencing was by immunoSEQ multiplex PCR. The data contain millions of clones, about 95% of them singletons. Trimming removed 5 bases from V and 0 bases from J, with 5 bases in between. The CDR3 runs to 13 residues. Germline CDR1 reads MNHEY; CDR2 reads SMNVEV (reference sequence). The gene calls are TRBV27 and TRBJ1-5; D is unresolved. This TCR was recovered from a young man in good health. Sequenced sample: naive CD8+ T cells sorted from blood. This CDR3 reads CASSPFSNQPQHF. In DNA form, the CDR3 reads TGTGCCAGCAGTCCCTTTAGCAATCAGCCCCAGCATTTT.